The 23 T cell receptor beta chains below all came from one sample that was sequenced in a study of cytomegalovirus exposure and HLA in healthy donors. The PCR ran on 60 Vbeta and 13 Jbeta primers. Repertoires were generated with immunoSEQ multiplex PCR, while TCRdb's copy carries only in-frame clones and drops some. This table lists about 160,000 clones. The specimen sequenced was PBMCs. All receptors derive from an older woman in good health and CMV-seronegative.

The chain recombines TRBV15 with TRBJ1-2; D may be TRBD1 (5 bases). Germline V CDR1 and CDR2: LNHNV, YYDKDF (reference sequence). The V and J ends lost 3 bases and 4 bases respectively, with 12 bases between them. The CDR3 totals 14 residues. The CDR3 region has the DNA TGTGCCACCAGCAGGGGACGGGGGGGCTATGGCTACACCTTC. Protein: CATSRGRGGYGYTF.

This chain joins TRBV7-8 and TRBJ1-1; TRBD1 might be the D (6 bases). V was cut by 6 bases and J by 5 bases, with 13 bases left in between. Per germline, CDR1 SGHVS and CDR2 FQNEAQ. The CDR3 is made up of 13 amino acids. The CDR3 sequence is CASSFRGGTEAFF. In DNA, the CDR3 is TGTGCCAGCAGTTTCAGGGGAGGGACTGAAGCTTTCTTT.

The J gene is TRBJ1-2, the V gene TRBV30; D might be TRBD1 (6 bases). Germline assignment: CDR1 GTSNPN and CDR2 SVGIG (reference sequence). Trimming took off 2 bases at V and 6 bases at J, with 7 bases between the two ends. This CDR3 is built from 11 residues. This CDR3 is CAWSNRDGYTF. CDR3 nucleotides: TGTGCCTGGAGTAACAGGGATGGCTACACCTTC.

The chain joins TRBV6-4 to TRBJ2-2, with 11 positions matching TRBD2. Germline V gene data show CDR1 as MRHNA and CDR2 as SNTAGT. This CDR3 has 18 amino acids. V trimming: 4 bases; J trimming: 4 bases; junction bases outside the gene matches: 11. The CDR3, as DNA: TGTGCCAGCAGTGCCCGCCCTACTAGCGGGGGAGGCACCGGGGAGCTGTTTTTT. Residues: CASSARPTSGGGTGELFF.

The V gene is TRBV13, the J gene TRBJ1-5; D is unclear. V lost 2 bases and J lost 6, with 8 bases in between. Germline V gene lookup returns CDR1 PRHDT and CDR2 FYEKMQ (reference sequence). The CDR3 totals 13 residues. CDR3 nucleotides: TGTGCCAGCAGCTTATTTCGGGGTCAGCCCCAGCATTTT. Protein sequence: CASSLFRGQPQHF. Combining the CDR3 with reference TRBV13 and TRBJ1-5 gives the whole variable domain AAGVIQSPRHLIKEKRETATLKCYPIPRHDTVYWYQQGPGQDPQFLISFYEKMQSDKGSIPDRFSAQQFSDYHSELNMSSLELGDSALYFCASSLFRGQPQHFGDGTRLSIL.

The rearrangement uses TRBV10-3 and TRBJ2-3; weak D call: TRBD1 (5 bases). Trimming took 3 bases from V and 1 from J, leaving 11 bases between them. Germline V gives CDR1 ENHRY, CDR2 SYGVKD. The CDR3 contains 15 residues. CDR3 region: CAISEGVSRTDTQYF. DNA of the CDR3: TGTGCCATCAGTGAAGGGGTGTCTCGCACAGATACGCAGTATTTT.

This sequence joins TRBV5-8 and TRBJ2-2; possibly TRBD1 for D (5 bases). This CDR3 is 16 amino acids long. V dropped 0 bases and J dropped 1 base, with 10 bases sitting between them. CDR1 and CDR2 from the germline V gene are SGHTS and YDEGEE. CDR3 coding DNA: TGTGCCAGCAGCTTGGATGCCAGGGAGAACACCGGGGAGCTGTTTTTT. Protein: CASSLDARENTGELFF.

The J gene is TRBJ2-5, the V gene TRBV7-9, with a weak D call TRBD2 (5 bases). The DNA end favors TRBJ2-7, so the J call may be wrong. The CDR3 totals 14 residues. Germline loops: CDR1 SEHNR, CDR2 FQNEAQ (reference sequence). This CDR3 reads CASSLGAGEVEQYF. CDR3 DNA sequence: TGTGCCAGCAGCTTAGGGGCCGGGGAAGTCGAGCAGTACTTC.

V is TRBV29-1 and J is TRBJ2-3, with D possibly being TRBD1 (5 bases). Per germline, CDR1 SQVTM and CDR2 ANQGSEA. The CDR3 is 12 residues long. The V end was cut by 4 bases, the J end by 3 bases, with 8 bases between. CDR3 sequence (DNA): TGCAGCGTTGTAAGGGGTACAGATACGCAGTATTTT. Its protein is CSVVRGTDTQYF.

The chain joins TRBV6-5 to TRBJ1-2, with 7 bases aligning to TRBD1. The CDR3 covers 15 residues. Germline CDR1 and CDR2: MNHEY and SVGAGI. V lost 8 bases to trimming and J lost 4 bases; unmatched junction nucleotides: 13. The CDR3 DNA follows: TGTGCCAGCGCTATTAGTAGACAGGGCCTCTATGGCTACACCTTC. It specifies CASAISRQGLYGYTF.

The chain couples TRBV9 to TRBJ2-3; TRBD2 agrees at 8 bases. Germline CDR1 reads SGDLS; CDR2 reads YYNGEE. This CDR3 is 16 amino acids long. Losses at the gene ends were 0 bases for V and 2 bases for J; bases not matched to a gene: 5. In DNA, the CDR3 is TGTGCCAGCAGCGTAGAACCGGGGGGGTCCACAGATACGCAGTATTTT. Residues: CASSVEPGGSTDTQYF.

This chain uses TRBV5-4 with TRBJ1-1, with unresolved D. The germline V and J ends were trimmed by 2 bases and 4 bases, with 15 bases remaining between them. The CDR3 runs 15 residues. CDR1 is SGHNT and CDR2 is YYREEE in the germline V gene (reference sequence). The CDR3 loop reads CASSLRGKSTTEAFF. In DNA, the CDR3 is TGTGCCAGCAGCTTACGCGGGAAATCGACCACTGAAGCTTTCTTT.

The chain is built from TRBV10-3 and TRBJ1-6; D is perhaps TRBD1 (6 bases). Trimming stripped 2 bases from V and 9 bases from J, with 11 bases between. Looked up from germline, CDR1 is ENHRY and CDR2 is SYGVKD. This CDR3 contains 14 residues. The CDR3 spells CAISEVGASSPLHF. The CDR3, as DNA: TGTGCCATCAGTGAGGTGGGGGCTAGTTCACCCCTCCACTTT.

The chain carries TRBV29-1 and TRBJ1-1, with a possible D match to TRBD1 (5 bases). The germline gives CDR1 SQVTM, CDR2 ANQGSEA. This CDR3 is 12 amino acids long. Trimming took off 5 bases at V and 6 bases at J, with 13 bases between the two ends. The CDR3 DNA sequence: TGCAGCGTTTTATGGGGGGTCGCTGAAGCTTTCTTT. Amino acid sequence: CSVLWGVAEAFF.

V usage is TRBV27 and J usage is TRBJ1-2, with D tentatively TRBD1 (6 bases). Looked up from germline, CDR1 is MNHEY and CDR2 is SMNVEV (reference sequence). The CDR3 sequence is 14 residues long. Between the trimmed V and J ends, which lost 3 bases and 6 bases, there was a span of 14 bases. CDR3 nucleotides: TGTGCCAGCAGTTTCTTACAGGGAGTCGATGGCTACACCTTC. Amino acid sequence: CASSFLQGVDGYTF.

This CDR3 is CASSPGQTSYGYTF. Written as DNA, the CDR3 is TGTGCCAGCTCACCGGGACAGACCTCATATGGCTACACCTTC. The chain carries TRBV18 and TRBJ1-2; TRBD1 matches at 7 bases. Trimming took 3 bases from V and 5 from J; bases not matched to a gene: 6. This CDR3 is 14 amino acids long. CDR1 KGHSH and CDR2 LQKENI come from the germline V gene. The variable domain in full, completed from reference TRBV18 and TRBJ1-2, reads NAGVMQNPRHLVRRRGQEARLRCSPMKGHSHVYWYRQLPEEGLKFMVYLQKENIIDESGMPKERFSAEFPKEGPSILRIQQVVRGDSAAYFCASSPGQTSYGYTFGSGTRLTVV.

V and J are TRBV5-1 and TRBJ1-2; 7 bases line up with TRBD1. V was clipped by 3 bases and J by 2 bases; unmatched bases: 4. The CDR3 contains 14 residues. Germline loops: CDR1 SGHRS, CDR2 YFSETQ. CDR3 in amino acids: CASSYTGVNYGYTF. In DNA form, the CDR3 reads TGCGCCAGCAGCTATACAGGGGTAAACTATGGCTACACCTTC.

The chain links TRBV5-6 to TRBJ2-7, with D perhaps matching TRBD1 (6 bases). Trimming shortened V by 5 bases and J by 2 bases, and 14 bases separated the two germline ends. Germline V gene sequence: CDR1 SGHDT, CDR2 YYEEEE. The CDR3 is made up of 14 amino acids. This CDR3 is CASSLGAGAYEQYF. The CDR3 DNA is TGTGCCAGCAGTCTGGGGGCAGGGGCCTACGAGCAGTACTTC.

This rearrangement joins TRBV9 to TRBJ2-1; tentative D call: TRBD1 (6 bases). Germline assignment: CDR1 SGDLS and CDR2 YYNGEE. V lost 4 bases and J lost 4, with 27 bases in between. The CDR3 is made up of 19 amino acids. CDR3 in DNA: TGTGCCAGCAGCCCTCAAGGTCCCGGGGACACACCTAGATACAATGAGCAGTTCTTC. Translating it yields CASSPQGPGDTPRYNEQFF.

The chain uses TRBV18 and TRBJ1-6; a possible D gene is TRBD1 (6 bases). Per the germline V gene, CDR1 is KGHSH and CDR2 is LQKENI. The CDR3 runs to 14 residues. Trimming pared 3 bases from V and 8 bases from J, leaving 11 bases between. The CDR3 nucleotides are TGTGCCAGCTCACCTAGGACAGACGATTCACCCCTCCACTTT. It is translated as CASSPRTDDSPLHF.

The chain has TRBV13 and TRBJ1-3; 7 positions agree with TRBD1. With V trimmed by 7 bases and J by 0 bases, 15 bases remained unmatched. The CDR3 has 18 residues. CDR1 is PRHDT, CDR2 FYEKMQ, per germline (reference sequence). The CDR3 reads CASITTGAQPGSGNTIYF. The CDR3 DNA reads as TGTGCCAGCATCACTACAGGGGCACAACCAGGCTCTGGAAACACCATATATTTT.

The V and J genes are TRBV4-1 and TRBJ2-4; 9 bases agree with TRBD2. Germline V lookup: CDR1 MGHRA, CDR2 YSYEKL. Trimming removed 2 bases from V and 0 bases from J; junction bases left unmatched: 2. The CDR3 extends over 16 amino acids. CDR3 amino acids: CASSQTSGLAKNIQYF. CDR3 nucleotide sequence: TGCGCCAGCAGCCAAACTAGCGGGCTAGCCAAAAACATTCAGTACTTC.

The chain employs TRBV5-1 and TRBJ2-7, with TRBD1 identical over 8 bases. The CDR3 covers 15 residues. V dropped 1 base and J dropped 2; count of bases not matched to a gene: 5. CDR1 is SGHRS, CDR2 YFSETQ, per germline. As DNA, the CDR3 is TGCGCCAGCAGCTTGTTTCCAGGGGGCACCTACGAGCAGTACTTC. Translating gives CASSLFPGGTYEQYF. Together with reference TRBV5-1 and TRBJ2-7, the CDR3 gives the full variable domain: KAGVTQTPRYLIKTRGQQVTLSCSPISGHRSVSWYQQTPGQGLQFLFEYFSETQRNKGNFPGRFSGRQFSNSRSEMNVSTLELGDSALYLCASSLFPGGTYEQYFGPGTRLTVT.